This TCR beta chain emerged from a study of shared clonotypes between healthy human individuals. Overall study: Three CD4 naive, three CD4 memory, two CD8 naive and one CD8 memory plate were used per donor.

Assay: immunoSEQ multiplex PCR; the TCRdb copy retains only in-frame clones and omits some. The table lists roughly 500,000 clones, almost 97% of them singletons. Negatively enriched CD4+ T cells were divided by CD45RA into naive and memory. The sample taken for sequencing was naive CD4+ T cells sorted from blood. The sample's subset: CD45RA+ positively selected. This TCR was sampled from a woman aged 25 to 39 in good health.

CDR3 amino acids: CAISESLLRQSLYGYTF. The CDR3 DNA follows: TGTGCCATCAGTGAGTCTTTATTGAGACAGTCCCTCTATGGCTACACCTTC. The V call is TRBV10-3, the J call TRBJ1-2, with a tentative D call TRBD1 (5 bases). Germline V gene data show CDR1 as ENHRY and CDR2 as SYGVKD. Trimming stripped 0 bases from V and 4 bases from J, with 18 bases between. The CDR3 has 17 amino acids.